These 29 T cell receptor beta chains originate from one sample sequenced in a study of Ad26.COV2.S vaccination and SARS-CoV-2 variants. Described treatment: some 19 received Ad26.COV2.S at low or high dose, single or two shots; 5 received placebo; per-sample allocation not given. Sampling was performed 63 days after the first vaccine or placebo injection. Libraries were prepared by immunoSEQ multiplex PCR; TCRdb keeps only in-frame clonotypes and omits some of them. The table lists 500,000 or so clones, around nine tenths of them singletons. This specimen was peripheral blood, taken in a trial of Ad26.COV2.S vaccine versus placebo. These receptors all come from a person between 18 and 65 years old who received the Ad26.COV2.S COVID-19 vaccine or a placebo.

This chain joins TRBV28 and TRBJ2-7, with D perhaps matching TRBD1 (6 bases). Germline V gives CDR1 MDHEN, CDR2 SYDVKM. CDR3 size: 11 residues. The V end was cut by 8 bases, the J end by 5 bases, with 10 bases between. The CDR3 sequence: CASETGNEQYF. In DNA, the CDR3 is TGTGCCAGCGAGACAGGCAACGAGCAGTACTTC. The whole variable domain, filled in from reference TRBV28 and TRBJ2-7, reads DVKVTQSSRYLVKRTGEKVFLECVQDMDHENMFWYRQDPGLGLRLIYFSYDVKMKEKGDIPEGYSVSREKKERFSLILESASTNQTSMYLCASETGNEQYFGPGTRLTVT.

V is TRBV20-1 and J is TRBJ1-2; no firm D call. Deletions cut 3 bases from V and 5 bases from J, with 1 base between. Germline V gives CDR1 DFQATT, CDR2 SNEGSKA (reference sequence). The CDR3 consists of 9 residues. This CDR3 is CSASYGYTF. The CDR3 DNA sequence: TGCAGTGCTAGTTATGGCTACACCTTC.

A note on this clone: This specimen includes other DNA sequences encoding the same CDR3. The genes are TRBV7-2 and TRBJ2-3, with 8 bases matching TRBD2. The germline V gene has CDR1 SGHTA and CDR2 FQGNSA. The J segment lost 1 base and the V segment lost 4 bases, leaving 4 bases of the junction unmatched. The CDR3 has 15 amino acids. CDR3 nucleotide sequence: TGTGCCAGCAGCTCCGGGACTAGAGGCACAGATACGCAGTATTTT. Protein product: CASSSGTRGTDTQYF.

The chain is built from TRBV3-1 (or the pseudogene TRBV3-2) and TRBJ1-1; D is ambiguous. The CDR3 runs to 13 residues. The germline V and J ends were trimmed by 1 base and 6 bases, with 9 bases remaining between them. Germline assignment: CDR1 LGHDT and CDR2 YNNKEL (reference sequence). The CDR3: CASSQAGRAEAFF. The DNA of the CDR3 is TGTGCCAGCAGCCAAGCCGGGAGGGCTGAAGCTTTCTTT.

This chain connects TRBV19 to TRBJ2-3, with a tentative D call TRBD1 (6 bases). The CDR3 is made up of 14 amino acids. From germline, CDR1 is LNHDA and CDR2 SQIVND (reference sequence). V dropped 4 bases and J dropped 2 bases, with 10 bases sitting between them. This CDR3 is CASSNRGHTDTQYF. The CDR3, as DNA: TGTGCCAGTAGTAACCGGGGACACACAGATACGCAGTATTTT.

The chain has TRBV19 and TRBJ2-1; 9 bases align to TRBD1. The J segment lost 5 bases and the V segment lost 8 bases, leaving 10 bases of the junction unmatched. CDR3 size: 15 residues. CDR1 and CDR2 from the germline V gene are LNHDA and SQIVND (reference sequence). This chain's CDR3 is CASSLGTGRHNEQFF. The CDR3 bases are TGTGCCAGTTCGTTAGGGACAGGGAGACACAATGAGCAGTTCTTC.

This clone has a single count. This chain uses TRBV11-2 with TRBJ2-2, with D hard to call. CDR1 and CDR2 from the germline V gene are SGHAT and FQNNGV. Trimming removed 2 bases from V and 5 bases from J, with 0 bases in between. This CDR3 spans 11 amino acids. CDR3 loop: CASSLTGELFF. DNA of the CDR3: TGTGCCAGCAGCTTAACCGGGGAGCTGTTTTTT.

The chain uses TRBV27 and TRBJ2-2; TRBD1 is a possible D gene (6 bases). CDR1 MNHEY and CDR2 SMNVEV come from the germline V gene (reference sequence). The germline V and J ends were trimmed by 10 bases and 0 bases, with 21 bases remaining between them. The CDR3 is 17 amino acids. CDR3 in amino acids: CANTEATQGTNTGELFF. The DNA of the CDR3 is TGTGCCAACACCGAGGCCACACAGGGTACGAACACCGGGGAGCTGTTTTTT.

The CDR3 is CASSSPGTGGTDTQYF. CDR3 DNA sequence: TGTGCCAGCAGCTCCCCCGGGACAGGGGGCACAGATACGCAGTATTTT. The rearrangement links TRBV5-8 to TRBJ2-3; 10 bases line up with TRBD1. CDR3 length: 16 amino acids. Per the germline V gene, CDR1 is SGHTS and CDR2 is YDEGEE. The ends lost 3 bases at V and 1 base at J; junction bases unmatched: 5.

The chain couples TRBV18 to TRBJ1-5; no clear D gene. Trimming cost V 3 bases and J 7 bases, with 10 bases left between them. The germline gives CDR1 KGHSH, CDR2 LQKENI. CDR3 length equals 13 residues. CDR3 DNA sequence: TGTGCCAGCTCACCTCCTGTGGGGCAGCCCCAGCATTTT. This gives the protein CASSPPVGQPQHF.

For this clone: The junction shows a germline mismatch at one end, possibly a read error. The DNA for the CDR3 is TGTGCCATCAGTGGAGGGATGCTTCAAGGCTCCAACGAGCAGTACTTC. Its protein product is CAISGGMLQGSNEQYF. This sequence joins TRBV10-3 and TRBJ2-7; tentatively, D is TRBD2 (5 bases). Germline-derived CDR1 and CDR2 are ENHRY and SYGVKD. The CDR3 extends over 16 amino acids.

The J gene is TRBJ2-1, the V gene TRBV5-6, with 11 bases that match TRBD2. The V gene end was trimmed by 9 bases and the J gene end by 6 bases; junction bases not matched to a gene: 8. The CDR3 is 14 amino acids. Germline loops: CDR1 SGHDT, CDR2 YYEEEE. The CDR3 nucleotides are TGTGCCACCACCTTAGCGGGAGGGACCAATGAGCAGTTCTTC. It translates to CATTLAGGTNEQFF.

The chain has TRBV25-1 and TRBJ1-4; D unresolved. There are 15 residues in the CDR3. Germline CDR1 is MGHDK and CDR2 is SYGVNS. The V and J ends lost 2 bases and 11 bases respectively, with 18 bases between them. The CDR3 is CASSESGAPSAKLFF. The DNA for the CDR3 is TGTGCCAGCAGTGAAAGCGGTGCCCCTTCAGCGAAACTGTTTTTT.

In its sample, this clone was seen a few times. The gene calls are TRBV2 and TRBJ2-7; TRBD2 matches 8 bases. The CDR3 runs to 13 residues. Trimming at V came to 5 bases and at J to 2 bases, leaving 2 bases not matched to a gene. The germline V gene encodes CDR1 SNHLY and CDR2 FYNNEI. The CDR3 sequence is CASSWTSTYEQYF. CDR3 in DNA: TGTGCCAGCAGTTGGACTAGCACCTACGAGCAGTACTTC. Combining the CDR3 with reference TRBV2 and TRBJ2-7 gives the whole variable domain EPEVTQTPSHQVTQMGQEVILRCVPISNHLYFYWYRQILGQKVEFLVSFYNNEISEKSEIFDDQFSVERPDGSNFTLKIRSTKLEDSAMYFCASSWTSTYEQYFGPGTRLTVT.

V and J are TRBV5-6 and TRBJ2-3; D tentatively fits TRBD1 or TRBD2 (5 bases each). CDR1 and CDR2 from the germline V gene are SGHDT and YYEEEE. Trimming took 0 bases from V and 1 from J, leaving 15 bases between them. The CDR3 is 17 residues long. CDR3 coding DNA: TGTGCCAGCAGCTTGGTAGGGGCTAGCTGGGGCACAGATACGCAGTATTTT. Its protein product is CASSLVGASWGTDTQYF.

The chain recombines TRBV5-1 with TRBJ2-4; D not resolved. This CDR3 has 14 residues. V was cut by 2 bases and J by 0 bases, with 6 bases left in between. Germline V gene data show CDR1 as SGHRS and CDR2 as YFSETQ. CDR3 protein: CASSLSTAKNIQYF. CDR3 coding DNA: TGCGCCAGCAGCTTAAGTACAGCCAAAAACATTCAGTACTTC.

V and J are TRBV7-9 and TRBJ1-5; 7 nucleotides match TRBD1. The CDR3 covers 16 residues. Germline loops: CDR1 SEHNR, CDR2 FQNEAQ (reference sequence). Trimming removed 1 base from V and 3 bases from J; junction bases left unmatched: 6. The CDR3 DNA reads as TGTGCCAGCAGCTTAGACTTAACAGGGGTCAATCAGCCCCAGCATTTT. Its translation: CASSLDLTGVNQPQHF.

The chain couples TRBV7-9 to TRBJ1-2, with unresolved D. Trimming removed 5 bases from V and 12 bases from J, with 22 bases in between. This CDR3 contains 14 residues. Per the germline V gene, CDR1 is SEHNR and CDR2 is FQNEAQ (reference sequence). The CDR3 reads CASSQDGLLRKDTF. For the CDR3, the DNA is TGTGCCAGCAGCCAAGACGGCCTTCTTCGTAAAGACACCTTC.

This chain uses TRBV11-2 with TRBJ1-3, with D possibly being TRBD1 (6 bases). Looked up from germline, CDR1 is SGHAT and CDR2 is FQNNGV. Trimming shortened V by 3 bases and J by 14 bases, and 14 bases separated the two germline ends. The CDR3 totals 12 residues. The CDR3 bases are TGTGCCAGCAGCTTCTCCGGGACACTTCTATATTTT. Amino acids: CASSFSGTLLYF.

V usage is TRBV5-4 and J usage is TRBJ1-5; TRBD1 is a possible D gene (6 bases). Germline-derived CDR1 and CDR2 are SGHNT and YYREEE (reference sequence). Trimming took 3 bases from V and 2 from J, leaving 12 bases between them. This CDR3 has 15 residues. The CDR3 loop reads CASSSGGGGNQPQHF. CDR3 sequence (DNA): TGTGCCAGCAGCTCCGGCGGGGGCGGCAATCAGCCCCAGCATTTT.

The chain joins TRBV28 to TRBJ1-2; TRBD1 matches 8 bases. Trimming at V came to 4 bases and at J to 4 bases, leaving 8 bases not matched to a gene. The CDR3 is 15 residues long. CDR1 is MDHEN and CDR2 is SYDVKM in the germline V gene. CDR3 in amino acids: CASSSPGQAGYGYTF. CDR3 nucleotide sequence: TGTGCCAGCAGTTCCCCGGGACAGGCTGGCTATGGCTACACCTTC.

The rearrangement uses TRBV5-5 and TRBJ1-2, with D perhaps matching TRBD1 (6 bases). Germline CDR1 and CDR2: SGHKS and YYEKEE (reference sequence). The V and J ends lost 0 bases and 8 bases respectively, with 11 bases between them. The CDR3 has 13 residues. The CDR3 DNA sequence: TGTGCCAGCAGCTTGGAAAACAGGGTCGGCTACACCTTC. Protein sequence: CASSLENRVGYTF.

The genes are TRBV7-8 and TRBJ2-5; D may be TRBD1 (6 bases). The ends were cut back, 5 bases at V and 5 bases at J, with 12 bases in the middle. The CDR3 extends over 13 amino acids. Germline CDR1 SGHVS, CDR2 FQNEAQ. In nucleotides, the CDR3 is TGTGCCAGCAGCCCCGACAGGCTGGAGACCCAGTACTTC. Amino acids: CASSPDRLETQYF.

This sequence joins TRBV7-8 and TRBJ1-1; tentative D call: TRBD1 (5 bases). CDR1 and CDR2 from the germline V gene are SGHVS and FQNEAQ. The CDR3 contains 11 residues. With 5 bases removed from V and 8 bases from J, the gap between germline ends came to 9 bases. CDR3 DNA: TGTGCCAGCAGCCCCCGGGGGGAAGCTTTCTTT. It encodes CASSPRGEAFF.

The chain couples TRBV5-4 to TRBJ2-5, with D perhaps given as TRBD1 or TRBD2 (6 bases each). The CDR3 is 15 residues long. From germline, CDR1 is SGHNT and CDR2 YYREEE (reference sequence). V dropped 4 bases and J dropped 5 bases, with 18 bases sitting between them. CDR3: CASSQAGRGEETQYF. CDR3 coding DNA: TGTGCCAGCAGCCAAGCGGGCAGGGGAGAGGAGACCCAGTACTTC. Full variable domain (remainder filled in from reference TRBV5-4 and TRBJ2-5): ETGVTQSPTHLIKTRGQQVTLRCSSQSGHNTVSWYQQALGQGPQFIFQYYREEENGRGNFPPRFSGLQFPNYSSELNVNALELDDSALYLCASSQAGRGEETQYFGPGTRLLVL.

J is TRBJ2-1 and V is TRBV24-1, with D unclear. This CDR3 spans 12 amino acids. Between the trimmed V and J ends, which lost 1 base and 8 bases, there was a span of 5 bases. In germline, CDR1 is KGHDR, CDR2 SFDVKD. The CDR3 reads CATSDFFDEQFF. In nucleotides, the CDR3 is TGTGCCACCAGTGATTTCTTCGATGAGCAGTTCTTC.

The V gene is TRBV29-1, the J gene TRBJ2-1; TRBD1 matches at 9 bases. The CDR3 length is 15 residues. The ends lost 2 bases at V and 7 bases at J; junction bases unmatched: 9. The germline CDR1 and CDR2 sequences are SQVTM and ANQGSEA. Here the CDR3 DNA reads TGCAGCGTTGAATCGGTTGACAGGGGGGTAAATGAGCAGTTCTTC. Translated: CSVESVDRGVNEQFF.

On this clone itself: This specimen includes other DNA sequences encoding the same CDR3. V gene TRBV5-6 combines with J gene TRBJ1-5; no clear D gene. Germline CDR1 and CDR2: SGHDT and YYEEEE. The V end lost 0 bases, the J end lost 2 bases, and 3 bases lay between the germline ends. This CDR3 contains 13 residues. As DNA, the CDR3 is TGTGCCAGCAGCTTGGTCGGCAATCAGCCCCAGCATTTT. Its translation is CASSLVGNQPQHF.

V usage is TRBV7-8 and J usage is TRBJ2-7; 10 nucleotides agree with TRBD2. CDR1 and CDR2 from the germline V gene are SGHVS and FQNEAQ. V lost 3 bases, J lost 12 bases, and 11 bases stayed unmatched. This CDR3 has 14 residues. The DNA of the CDR3 is TGTGCCAGCAGCTTTGAGACTAGCGGGTCCACGGGGTACTTC. Its translation is CASSFETSGSTGYF.